Below, 22 T cell receptor beta chains from the same sample are listed, as sequenced in a study of PD-L1 blockade in urothelial cancer. Sequenced by immunoSEQ multiplex PCR; TCRdb stores in-frame clones only, minus some. The data show 100,000 or so clones, approximately 85% seen once. The sequencing here drew on PBMCs, taken around atezolizumab (anti-PD-L1) treatment. The source is a man between 45 and 60 years old with urothelial cancer.

This clone is a singleton in its sample. The chain couples TRBV6-5 to TRBJ1-2; TRBD1 is a possible D gene (6 bases). V dropped 7 bases and J dropped 6 bases, with 9 bases sitting between them. In germline, CDR1 is MNHEY, CDR2 SVGAGI. The CDR3 consists of 11 residues. CDR3 loop: CASTQGNGYTF. CDR3 sequence (DNA): TGTGCCAGCACCCAGGGGAATGGCTACACCTTC.

This chain uses TRBV7-9 with TRBJ1-2; 8 bases match TRBD1. The CDR3 has 16 amino acids. The J segment lost 6 bases and the V segment lost 5 bases, leaving 14 bases of the junction unmatched. Germline V CDR1 and CDR2: SEHNR, FQNEAQ (reference sequence). The CDR3 bases are TGTGCCAGCAGCCGCGGGAACCAGGGGGCTAGCCATGGCTACACCTTC. It encodes CASSRGNQGASHGYTF.

The count of this clone is one. The J gene is TRBJ2-3, the V gene TRBV18; D is unresolved. Germline V gene lookup returns CDR1 KGHSH and CDR2 LQKENI. The CDR3 has 16 amino acids. Deletions cut 6 bases from V and 1 base from J, with 17 bases between. The CDR3 DNA sequence: TGTGCCAGCTCCCGAGTCCTTGTTGCGGGCACAGATACGCAGTATTTT. Protein product: CASSRVLVAGTDTQYF.

The chain uses TRBV4-2 and TRBJ2-7; no definite D call. The germline V gene encodes CDR1 LGHNA and CDR2 YNFKEQ. The CDR3 is 14 residues long. V was shortened by 0 bases and J by 0 bases, with 6 bases between the two germline ends. The CDR3 DNA reads TGTGCCAGCAGCCAAGAGAGAGGCTCCTACGAGCAGTACTTC. Translated: CASSQERGSYEQYF.

V usage is TRBV4-1 and J usage is TRBJ1-4, with a tentative D call TRBD1 (6 bases). V gave up 1 base and J gave up 8 bases, with 17 bases separating them. The length of the CDR3 is 16 residues. Looked up from germline, CDR1 is MGHRA and CDR2 is YSYEKL. The DNA of the CDR3 is TGCGCCAGCAGCCAAGTAATCGGGGGGGCCGGGGAAAAACTGTTTTTT. Translating gives CASSQVIGGAGEKLFF.

J is TRBJ2-1 and V is TRBV7-3; D perhaps matches TRBD1 (5 bases). The V and J ends lost 0 bases and 9 bases respectively, with 12 bases between them. The CDR3 runs 14 residues. The V gene's germline CDR1 is SGHTA and CDR2 FQGTGA. The CDR3 coding sequence is TGTGCCAGCAGCTTAACGGGATCAGGGTCTGAGCAGTTCTTC. This codes for CASSLTGSGSEQFF. Together with reference TRBV7-3 and TRBJ2-1, the CDR3 gives the full variable domain: GAGVSQTPSNKVTEKGKYVELRCDPISGHTALYWYRQSLGQGPEFLIYFQGTGAADDSGLPNDRFFAVRPEGSVSTLKIQRTERGDSAVYLCASSLTGSGSEQFFGPGTRLTVL.

The chain employs TRBV5-8 and TRBJ2-2, with D uncertain. The CDR3 extends over 15 amino acids. V was clipped by 0 bases and J by 2 bases, with 8 bases between them. Germline V gene data show CDR1 as SGHTS and CDR2 as YDEGEE. The CDR3 DNA is TGTGCCAGCAGCTTGGTGGCAGTTAACACCGGGGAGCTGTTTTTT. This translates into CASSLVAVNTGELFF.

This clone was picked up one time. V gene TRBV9 combines with J gene TRBJ2-1; 12 nucleotides align to TRBD2. Per the germline V gene, CDR1 is SGDLS and CDR2 is YYNGEE. J gave up 7 bases and V 3 bases, and 11 bases lay outside the gene matches. This CDR3 has 17 residues. The CDR3 sequence: CASSAPPWTSGKNEQFF. DNA for the CDR3: TGTGCCAGCAGCGCCCCCCCCTGGACTAGCGGGAAGAATGAGCAGTTCTTC. Using reference TRBV9 and TRBJ2-1 for the parts outside the CDR3, the full variable domain is DSGVTQTPKHLITATGQRVTLRCSPRSGDLSVYWYQQSLDQGLQFLIQYYNGEERAKGNILERFSAQQFPDLHSELNLSSLELGDSALYFCASSAPPWTSGKNEQFFGPGTRLTVL.

The V and J genes are TRBV28 and TRBJ1-2; weak D call: TRBD1 (5 bases). The CDR3 contains 13 residues. The V end was cut by 7 bases, the J end by 8 bases, with 17 bases between. Germline assignment: CDR1 MDHEN and CDR2 SYDVKM. Here the CDR3 DNA reads TGTGCCAGCACCGGATGGGGGGGTCAAGGCTACACCTTC. Its translation: CASTGWGGQGYTF.

The chain combines TRBV30 with TRBJ1-5; 10 bases align to TRBD1. This CDR3 has 18 amino acids. The germline CDR1 and CDR2 sequences are GTSNPN and SVGIG (reference sequence). V was pared by 2 bases and J by 2 bases, with 12 bases of the junction left unmatched. The CDR3 DNA reads as TGTGCCTGGAGTCGAAGGGACAGGGGCCCTTTGGGCAATCAGCCCCAGCATTTT. Protein product: CAWSRRDRGPLGNQPQHF. The whole variable domain, remainder taken from reference TRBV30 and TRBJ1-5, is SQTIHQWPATLVQPVGSPLSLECTVEGTSNPNLYWYRQAAGRGLQLLFYSVGIGQISSEVPQNLSASRPQDRQFILSSKKLLLSDSGFYLCAWSRRDRGPLGNQPQHFGDGTRLSIL.

This sequence joins TRBV7-9 and TRBJ2-1; TRBD1 might be the D (7 bases). The CDR3 spans 14 residues. Trimming stripped 5 bases from V and 12 bases from J, with 20 bases between. The V gene's germline CDR1 is SEHNR and CDR2 FQNEAQ (reference sequence). Here the CDR3 DNA reads TGTGCCAGCAGCAGCAGCTCAGGGGGGTATCTGCAGTTCTTC. It is translated as CASSSSSGGYLQFF.

The chain couples TRBV9 to TRBJ1-4, with D unresolved. The CDR3 contains 14 residues. Germline lookup yields CDR1 SGDLS and CDR2 YYNGEE. Trimming took 5 bases from V and 7 from J, leaving 15 bases between them. DNA of the CDR3: TGTGCCAGCAGTACAACGGGGTTGGGTGAAAAACTGTTTTTT. Amino acids: CASSTTGLGEKLFF.

The chain recombines TRBV6-5 with TRBJ1-2, with TRBD1 identical over 9 bases. Germline V lookup: CDR1 MNHEY, CDR2 SVGAGI. V lost 5 bases, J lost 4 bases, and 8 bases stayed unmatched. This CDR3 has 15 amino acids. CDR3 amino acids: CASSPGQGLTYGYTF. CDR3 DNA: TGTGCCAGCAGTCCGGGACAGGGCCTAACCTATGGCTACACCTTC.

V gene TRBV7-2 combines with J gene TRBJ2-3, with a possible D match to TRBD1 (5 bases). CDR1 is SGHTA and CDR2 is FQGNSA in the germline V gene. V was cut by 1 base and J by 8 bases, with 16 bases left in between. The CDR3 is made up of 15 amino acids. The CDR3 reads CASSLEGVGVGTQYF. The CDR3 coding sequence is TGTGCCAGCAGCTTAGAAGGGGTAGGGGTAGGTACGCAGTATTTT.

The J gene is TRBJ2-5, the V gene TRBV9; 8 bases map to TRBD2. CDR1 SGDLS and CDR2 YYNGEE come from the germline V gene. With 3 bases clipped from V and 5 bases from J, the junction kept 12 bases outside the gene matches. This CDR3 is built from 16 residues. CDR3 protein: CASSDLGAGGVETQYF. The CDR3 coding sequence is TGTGCCAGCAGCGACCTTGGGGCGGGGGGCGTGGAGACCCAGTACTTC.

The chain is built from TRBV28 and TRBJ2-2; 7 bases match TRBD1. The CDR3 loop spans 18 amino acids. The V gene's germline CDR1 is MDHEN and CDR2 SYDVKM. V was pared by 2 bases and J by 1 base, with 10 bases of the junction left unmatched. The CDR3, as DNA: TGTGCCAGCAGTTTACTAGGGTACAGGGGAAAGAACACCGGGGAGCTGTTTTTT. Protein product: CASSLLGYRGKNTGELFF.

V and J are TRBV28 and TRBJ2-4, with a tentative D call TRBD2 (7 bases). CDR1 and CDR2 from the germline V gene are MDHEN and SYDVKM. The CDR3 is made up of 16 amino acids. Trimming removed 5 bases at V and 1 base at J, with 15 bases between. CDR3: CASSIAGAEAKNIQYF. In DNA form, the CDR3 reads TGTGCCAGCAGTATTGCGGGGGCGGAGGCCAAAAACATTCAGTACTTC.

The chain employs TRBV18 and TRBJ2-3, with D perhaps matching TRBD2 (6 bases). Looked up from germline, CDR1 is KGHSH and CDR2 is LQKENI. Trimming shortened V by 2 bases and J by 0 bases, and 12 bases separated the two germline ends. The CDR3 covers 16 residues. The CDR3 region is CASSPLPGVSTDTQYF. The CDR3 coding sequence is TGTGCCAGCTCACCATTGCCGGGGGTTAGCACAGATACGCAGTATTTT.

The chain links TRBV28 to TRBJ2-1; weak D call: TRBD2 (7 bases). V was trimmed by 6 bases and J by 1 base, leaving 19 bases between them. The CDR3 contains 17 residues. The germline gives CDR1 MDHEN, CDR2 SYDVKM. CDR3 loop: CASRGGLRSVSYNEQFF. CDR3 nucleotide sequence: TGTGCCAGCAGGGGGGGGCTGCGTTCGGTATCCTACAATGAGCAGTTCTTC. Full variable domain (remainder filled in from reference TRBV28 and TRBJ2-1): DVKVTQSSRYLVKRTGEKVFLECVQDMDHENMFWYRQDPGLGLRLIYFSYDVKMKEKGDIPEGYSVSREKKERFSLILESASTNQTSMYLCASRGGLRSVSYNEQFFGPGTRLTVL.

The chain links TRBV30 to TRBJ1-2, with a possible D match to TRBD1 (5 bases). V dropped 5 bases and J dropped 7 bases, with 11 bases sitting between them. Germline V lookup: CDR1 GTSNPN, CDR2 SVGIG (reference sequence). The CDR3 totals 11 residues. In DNA, the CDR3 is TGTGCCTGGGTCACGGGGGGTGGCTACACCTTC. Its translation is CAWVTGGGYTF. The variable domain in full, completed from reference TRBV30 and TRBJ1-2, reads SQTIHQWPATLVQPVGSPLSLECTVEGTSNPNLYWYRQAAGRGLQLLFYSVGIGQISSEVPQNLSASRPQDRQFILSSKKLLLSDSGFYLCAWVTGGGYTFGSGTRLTVV.

The chain uses TRBV18 and TRBJ1-1; D gene unclear. This CDR3 is built from 14 residues. Germline-derived CDR1 and CDR2 are KGHSH and LQKENI. Trimming left V 8 bases short and J 1 base short, with 14 bases between. The CDR3: CASAAGTSNTEAFF. The CDR3 DNA is TGTGCCAGCGCAGCAGGAACCTCGAACACTGAAGCTTTCTTT.

The V call is TRBV9, the J call TRBJ1-3; a weak D match, TRBD1 (5 bases). The V end was cut by 4 bases, the J end by 8 bases, with 10 bases between. CDR1 and CDR2 from the germline V gene are SGDLS and YYNGEE. This CDR3 spans 12 amino acids. CDR3 loop: CASSPRGDTIYF. Written as DNA, the CDR3 is TGTGCCAGCAGCCCCCGGGGGGACACCATATATTTT.